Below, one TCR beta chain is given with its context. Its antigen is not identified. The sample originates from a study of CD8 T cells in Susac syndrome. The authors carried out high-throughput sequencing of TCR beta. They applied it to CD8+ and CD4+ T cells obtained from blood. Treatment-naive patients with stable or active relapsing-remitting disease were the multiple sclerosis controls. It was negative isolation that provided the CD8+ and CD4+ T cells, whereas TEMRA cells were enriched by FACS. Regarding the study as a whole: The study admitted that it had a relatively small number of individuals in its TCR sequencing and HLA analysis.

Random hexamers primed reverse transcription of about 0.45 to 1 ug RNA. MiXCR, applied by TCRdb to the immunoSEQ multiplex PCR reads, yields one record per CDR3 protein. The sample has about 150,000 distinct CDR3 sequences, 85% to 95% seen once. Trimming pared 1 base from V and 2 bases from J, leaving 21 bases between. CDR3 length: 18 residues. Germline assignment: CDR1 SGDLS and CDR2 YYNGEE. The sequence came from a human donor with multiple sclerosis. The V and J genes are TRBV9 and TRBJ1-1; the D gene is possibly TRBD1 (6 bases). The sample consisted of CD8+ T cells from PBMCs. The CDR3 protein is CASSVSGKGGGLNTEAFF. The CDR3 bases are TGTGCCAGCAGCGTATCTGGTAAGGGGGGAGGTTTAAACACTGAAGCTTTCTTT.